The clone carrying this T cell receptor (beta chain) was detected many times. The antigen remains unidentified. The sample originates from a study of OX40 agonist ivuxolimab in advanced cancers. Study background: Patient treatment consisted of intravenous ivuxolimab administration every 2 weeks at 0.01 to 10 mg/kg.

Here immunoSEQ multiplex PCR was the method, and the copy in TCRdb shows in-frame clones only, minus some. The repertoire holds about 70,000 clones, under 80% seen once, with approximately 5.3% in the top ten. Study results and caveats: Some of the lowest clonal expansion was seen in partial responders at 0.1-3.0 mg/kg. Some patients who did not respond also had low normalized T-cell clonal expansion.

The source is an adult with an advanced solid tumor such as melanoma, head and neck, liver or kidney cancer. The specimen comprised CD4+ or CD8+ T cells sorted from blood, sampled in a trial of the OX40 agonist ivuxolimab.

DNA for the CDR3: TGTGCCAGCTCACCGAGGGGGAAGGGGGACACTGAAGCTTTCTTT. Translated, it gives CASSPRGKGDTEAFF. The V call is TRBV18, the J call TRBJ1-1; a weak D match, TRBD1 (6 bases). This CDR3 is 15 amino acids long. Trimming removed 3 bases from V and 3 bases from J, with 14 bases in between. In germline, CDR1 is KGHSH, CDR2 LQKENI.